These 15 T cell receptor beta chains share one sample of origin, sequenced in a study of T cell responses to AZD1222 COVID-19 vaccine. The assay was immunoSEQ multiplex PCR, and TCRdb's table has in-frame clones only and misses some. Here the sample spans roughly 150,000 clones, around 90% being singletons. Here the sequenced sample was peripheral blood, taken on day 0 of AZD1222 vaccination. These receptors were collected from an adult in good health.

The chain's CDR3 is CASSQTSGTSEAFF. In nucleotides, the CDR3 is TGTGCCAGCAGCCAAACCTCCGGGACCTCCGAAGCTTTCTTT. The rearrangement uses TRBV3-1 (or the pseudogene TRBV3-2) and TRBJ1-1, with a tentative D call TRBD1 (5 bases). Germline V gene sequence: CDR1 LGHDT, CDR2 YNNKEL (reference sequence). This CDR3 spans 14 amino acids. V lost 2 bases and J 8 bases, leaving 15 bases between the germline ends.

A word on this clone: The sample holds other DNA sequences that translate to the same CDR3. V is TRBV11-2 and J is TRBJ2-7; no firm D call. The CDR3 length is 12 residues. V was cut by 0 bases and J by 3 bases, with 3 bases left in between. CDR1 is SGHAT and CDR2 is FQNNGV in the germline V gene. The CDR3 DNA reads as TGTGCCAGCAGCTTAGATCGCTACGAGCAGTACTTC. Protein product: CASSLDRYEQYF.

The chain links TRBV12-5 to TRBJ1-1; 7 nucleotides align to TRBD1. This CDR3 has 16 amino acids. CDR1 is LGHNT, CDR2 FRNRAP, per germline. J lost 3 bases, V lost 1 base, and 8 bases had no gene match. The CDR3 is CASGLASGQVDTEAFF. In nucleotides, the CDR3 is TGTGCTAGTGGTTTGGCGTCTGGACAGGTCGACACTGAAGCTTTCTTT.

This chain links TRBV5-6 with TRBJ1-5, with 7 positions matching TRBD1. Trimming removed 2 bases from V and 3 bases from J; junction bases left unmatched: 5. CDR1 is SGHDT, CDR2 YYEEEE, per germline. This CDR3 contains 15 residues. CDR3 nucleotide sequence: TGTGCCAGCAGCTTTCGACAGGGTTTCAATCAGCCCCAGCATTTT. This translates into CASSFRQGFNQPQHF.

This chain uses TRBV2 with TRBJ1-5; D remains unclear. In germline, CDR1 is SNHLY, CDR2 FYNNEI. The CDR3 sequence is 14 residues long. V was clipped by 5 bases and J by 1 base, with 9 bases between them. CDR3 bases: TGTGCCAGCAGTACGGACGGAAGCAATCAGCCCCAGCATTTT. It yields the protein CASSTDGSNQPQHF.

There are many counts of this clone. The chain couples TRBV30 to TRBJ1-1; 7 bases fit TRBD1. The length of the CDR3 is 13 residues. Per germline, CDR1 GTSNPN and CDR2 SVGIG (reference sequence). The J segment lost 5 bases and the V segment lost 2 bases, leaving 5 bases of the junction unmatched. The CDR3 sequence: CAWSRAGGTEAFF. The CDR3 DNA follows: TGTGCCTGGAGTAGGGCAGGGGGGACTGAAGCTTTCTTT.

Turning to this clone: The junction and the germline gene differ at one end; a read error may be behind it. The chain combines TRBV7-7 with TRBJ2-3; 7 nucleotides agree with TRBD2. This CDR3 comprises 15 residues. Germline assignment: CDR1 SSHAT and CDR2 FNYEAQ (reference sequence). The CDR3 nucleotides are TGTGCCAGCAGCGTGGGGGAGGGCAGCACAGATACACAGTATTTT. Translated: CASSVGEGSTDTQYF.

This clone showed up just a few times. V and J are TRBV14 and TRBJ2-7; TRBD2 agrees at 12 bases. The germline CDR1 and CDR2 sequences are SGHDN and FVKESK. The CDR3 is made up of 14 amino acids. The junction had 8 bases not matched to a gene; V was cut back by 6 bases and J by 8 bases. The CDR3 loop reads CASSLLAGGRKQYF. The CDR3 nucleotides are TGTGCCAGCAGTTTACTAGCGGGAGGAAGGAAGCAGTACTTC.

V usage is TRBV7-9 and J usage is TRBJ2-2, with 7 bases matching TRBD1. V was pared by 5 bases and J by 0 bases, with 6 bases of the junction left unmatched. CDR3 length: 16 amino acids. From germline, CDR1 is SEHNR and CDR2 FQNEAQ (reference sequence). DNA of the CDR3: TGTGCCAGCAGCAGAACAGGGGACCCGAACACCGGGGAGCTGTTTTTT. This encodes CASSRTGDPNTGELFF.

The chain employs TRBV2 and TRBJ1-1; D gene ambiguous. CDR3 length: 14 amino acids. The germline gives CDR1 SNHLY, CDR2 FYNNEI. Trimming left V 8 bases short and J 1 base short, with 14 bases between. The chain's CDR3 is CASEALPTNTEAFF. The CDR3 DNA is TGTGCCAGCGAAGCGCTCCCGACGAACACTGAAGCTTTCTTT.

The chain recombines TRBV2 with TRBJ2-7; no clear D gene. The CDR3 has 14 residues. The V and J ends lost 6 bases and 1 base respectively, with 13 bases between them. From germline, CDR1 is SNHLY and CDR2 FYNNEI. CDR3 coding DNA: TGTGCCAGCAGGCTTCAGCGATTGTCCTACGAGCAGTACTTC. The encoded protein is CASRLQRLSYEQYF. The entire variable domain, with the rest obtained from reference TRBV2 and TRBJ2-7, is as follows: EPEVTQTPSHQVTQMGQEVILRCVPISNHLYFYWYRQILGQKVEFLVSFYNNEISEKSEIFDDQFSVERPDGSNFTLKIRSTKLEDSAMYFCASRLQRLSYEQYFGPGTRLTVT.

The chain uses TRBV30 and TRBJ2-2; D gene ambiguous. This CDR3 contains 12 residues. Germline values: CDR1 GTSNPN, CDR2 SVGIG (reference sequence). Trimming pared 3 bases from V and 6 bases from J, leaving 8 bases between. In DNA, the CDR3 is TGTGCCTGGAGGCGTTTACCCGGGGAGCTGTTTTTT. This encodes CAWRRLPGELFF.

J is TRBJ2-7 and V is TRBV6-5; D gene uncertain. Deletions cut 4 bases from V and 6 bases from J, with 10 bases between. Germline CDR1 is MNHEY and CDR2 is SVGAGI. The CDR3 has 12 amino acids. The CDR3 reads CASSSTTPEQYF. The CDR3 nucleotides read TGTGCCAGCAGTTCCACGACTCCCGAGCAGTACTTC.

V gene TRBV7-8 combines with J gene TRBJ1-2; 8 positions agree with TRBD1. CDR1 and CDR2 (germline): SGHVS, FQNEAQ. V was clipped by 3 bases and J by 2 bases; unmatched bases: 2. The CDR3 is 14 amino acids. The CDR3 loop reads CASSFGQGNYGYTF. The DNA for the CDR3 is TGTGCCAGCAGCTTTGGACAGGGCAACTATGGCTACACCTTC.

The chain recombines TRBV10-1 with TRBJ1-4, with a weak D call TRBD1 (5 bases). From germline, CDR1 is WNHNN and CDR2 SYGVQD (reference sequence). There are 13 residues in the CDR3. V dropped 3 bases and J dropped 4 bases, with 6 bases sitting between them. CDR3 sequence (DNA): TGCGCCAGCAGTGAACAGGTTAATGAAAAACTGTTTTTT. Translating gives CASSEQVNEKLFF.